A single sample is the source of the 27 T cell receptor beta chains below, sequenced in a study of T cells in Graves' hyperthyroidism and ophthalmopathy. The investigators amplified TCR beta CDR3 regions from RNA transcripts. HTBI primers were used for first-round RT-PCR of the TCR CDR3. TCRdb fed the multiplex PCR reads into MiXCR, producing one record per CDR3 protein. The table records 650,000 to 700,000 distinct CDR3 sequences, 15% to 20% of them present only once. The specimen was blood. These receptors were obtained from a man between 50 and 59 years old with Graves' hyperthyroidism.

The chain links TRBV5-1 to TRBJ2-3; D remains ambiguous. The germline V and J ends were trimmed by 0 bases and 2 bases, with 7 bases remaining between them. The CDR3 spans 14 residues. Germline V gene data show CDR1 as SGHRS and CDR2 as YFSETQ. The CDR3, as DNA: TGCGCCAGCAGCTTGGATACCTACACAGATACGCAGTATTTT. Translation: CASSLDTYTDTQYF.

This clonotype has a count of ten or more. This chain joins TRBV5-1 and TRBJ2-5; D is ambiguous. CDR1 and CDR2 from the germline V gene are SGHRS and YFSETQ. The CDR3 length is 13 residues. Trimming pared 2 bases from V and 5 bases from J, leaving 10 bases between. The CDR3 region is CASSFTYGETQYF. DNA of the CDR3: TGCGCCAGCAGCTTCACTTATGGGGAGACCCAGTACTTC.

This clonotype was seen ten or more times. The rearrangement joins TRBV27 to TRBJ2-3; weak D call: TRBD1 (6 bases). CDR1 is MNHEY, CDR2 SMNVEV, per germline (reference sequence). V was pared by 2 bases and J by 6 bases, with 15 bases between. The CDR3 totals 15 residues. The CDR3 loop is CASSLRTANRDTQYF. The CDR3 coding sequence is TGTGCCAGCAGTTTACGGACAGCCAACCGGGATACGCAGTATTTT.

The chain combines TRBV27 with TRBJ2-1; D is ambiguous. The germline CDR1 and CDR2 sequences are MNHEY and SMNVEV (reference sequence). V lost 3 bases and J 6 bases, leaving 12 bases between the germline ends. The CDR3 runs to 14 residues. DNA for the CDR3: TGTGCCAGCAGTTTCTTTGCCAGCTCCAATGAGCAGTTCTTC. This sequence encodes CASSFFASSNEQFF.

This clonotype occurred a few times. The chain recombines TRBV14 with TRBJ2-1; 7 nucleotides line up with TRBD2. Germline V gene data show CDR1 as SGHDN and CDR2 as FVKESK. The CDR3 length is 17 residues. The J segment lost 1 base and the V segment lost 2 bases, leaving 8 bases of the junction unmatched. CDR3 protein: CASSQLVGEGSYNEQFF. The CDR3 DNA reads TGTGCCAGCAGCCAACTGGTAGGGGAGGGGTCCTACAATGAGCAGTTCTTC.

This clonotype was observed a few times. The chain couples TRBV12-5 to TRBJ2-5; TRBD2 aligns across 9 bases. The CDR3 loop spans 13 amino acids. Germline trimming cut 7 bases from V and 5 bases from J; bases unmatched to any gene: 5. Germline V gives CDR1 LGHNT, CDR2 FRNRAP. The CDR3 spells CASARGLAETQYF. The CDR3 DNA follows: TGTGCTAGTGCCCGAGGACTAGCGGAGACCCAGTACTTC.

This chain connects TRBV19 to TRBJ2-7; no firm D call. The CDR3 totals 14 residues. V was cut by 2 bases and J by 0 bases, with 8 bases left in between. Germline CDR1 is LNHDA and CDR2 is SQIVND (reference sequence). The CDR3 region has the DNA TGTGCCAGTAGTATATGGGGAACCTCCTACGAGCAGTACTTC. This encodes CASSIWGTSYEQYF.

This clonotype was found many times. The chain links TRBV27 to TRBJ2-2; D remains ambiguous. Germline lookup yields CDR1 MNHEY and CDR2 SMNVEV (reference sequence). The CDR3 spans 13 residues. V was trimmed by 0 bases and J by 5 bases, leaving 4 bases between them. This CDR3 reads CASSLSLTGELFF. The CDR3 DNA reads TGTGCCAGCAGTTTATCTTTGACCGGGGAGCTGTTTTTT.

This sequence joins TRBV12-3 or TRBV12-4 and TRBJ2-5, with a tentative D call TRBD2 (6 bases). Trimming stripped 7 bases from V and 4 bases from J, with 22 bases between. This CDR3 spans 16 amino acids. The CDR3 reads CASTQLSGRRGETQYF. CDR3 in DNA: TGTGCCAGCACCCAGCTTAGCGGAAGAAGGGGAGAGACCCAGTACTTC.

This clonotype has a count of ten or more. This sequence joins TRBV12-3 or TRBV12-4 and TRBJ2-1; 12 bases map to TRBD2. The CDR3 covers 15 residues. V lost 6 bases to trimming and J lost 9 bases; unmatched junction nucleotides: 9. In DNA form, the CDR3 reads TGTGCCAGCAGAAGACTAGCGGGAGCTCACGGTGAGCAGTTCTTC. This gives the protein CASRRLAGAHGEQFF.

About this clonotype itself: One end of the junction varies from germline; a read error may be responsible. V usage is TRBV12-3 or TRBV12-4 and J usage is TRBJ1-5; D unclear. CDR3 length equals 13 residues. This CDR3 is CAGSFSVNQPQHF. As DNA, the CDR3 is TGTGCCGGCAGTTTTTCCGTTAATCAGCCCCAGCATTTT.

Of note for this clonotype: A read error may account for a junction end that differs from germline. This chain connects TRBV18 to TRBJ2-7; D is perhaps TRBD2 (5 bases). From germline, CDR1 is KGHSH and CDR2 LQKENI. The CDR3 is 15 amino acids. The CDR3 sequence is CTSSPQEGSSYEQYF. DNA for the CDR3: TGTACCAGCTCTCCCCAGGAAGGGAGCTCCTACGAGCAGTACTTC.

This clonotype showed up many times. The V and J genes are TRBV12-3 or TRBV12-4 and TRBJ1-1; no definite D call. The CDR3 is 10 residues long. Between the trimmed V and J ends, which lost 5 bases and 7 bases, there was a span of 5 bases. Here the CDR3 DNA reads TGTGCCAGCAGTCTTGGTGAAGCTTTCTTT. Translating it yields CASSLGEAFF.

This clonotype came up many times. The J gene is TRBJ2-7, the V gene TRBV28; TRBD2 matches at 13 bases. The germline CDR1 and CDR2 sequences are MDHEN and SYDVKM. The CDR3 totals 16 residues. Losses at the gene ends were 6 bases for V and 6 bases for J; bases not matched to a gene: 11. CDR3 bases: TGTGCCAGCAGCCAGACTAGCGGGAGGTCCCCCGGCGAGCAGTACTTC. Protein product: CASSQTSGRSPGEQYF.

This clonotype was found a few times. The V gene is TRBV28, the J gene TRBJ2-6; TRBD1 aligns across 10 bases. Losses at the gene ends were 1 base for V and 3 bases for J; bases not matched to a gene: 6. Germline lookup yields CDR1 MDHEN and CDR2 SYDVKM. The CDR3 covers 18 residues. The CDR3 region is CASSLLRQGALGANVLTF. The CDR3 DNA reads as TGTGCCAGCAGTTTATTACGACAGGGGGCGCTTGGGGCCAACGTCCTGACTTTC. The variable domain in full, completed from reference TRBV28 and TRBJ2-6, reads DVKVTQSSRYLVKRTGEKVFLECVQDMDHENMFWYRQDPGLGLRLIYFSYDVKMKEKGDIPEGYSVSREKKERFSLILESASTNQTSMYLCASSLLRQGALGANVLTFGAGSRLTVL.

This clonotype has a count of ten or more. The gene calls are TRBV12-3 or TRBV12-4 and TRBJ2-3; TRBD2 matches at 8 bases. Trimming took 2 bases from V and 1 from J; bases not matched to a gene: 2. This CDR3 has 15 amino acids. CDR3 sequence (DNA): TGTGCCAGCAGTTTAAGGCGGGAGGGCACAGATACGCAGTATTTT. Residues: CASSLRREGTDTQYF.

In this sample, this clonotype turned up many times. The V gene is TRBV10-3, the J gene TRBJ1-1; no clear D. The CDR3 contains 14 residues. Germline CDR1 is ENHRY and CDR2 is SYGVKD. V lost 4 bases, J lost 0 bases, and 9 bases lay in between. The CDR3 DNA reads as TGTGCCATCAGTGGTCCGGGTATGAACACTGAAGCTTTCTTT. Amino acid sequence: CAISGPGMNTEAFF.

The CDR3 nucleotides are TGTGCCAGCAGCTTGGGACAGCCGGGACTAGCGGACTACGAGCAGTACTTC. Protein sequence: CASSLGQPGLADYEQYF. The V gene is TRBV7-9, the J gene TRBJ2-7, with 11 bases aligning to TRBD2. CDR3 length equals 17 residues. Unmatched junction bases numbered 10, after V lost 3 bases and J lost 3 bases. Germline lookup yields CDR1 SEHNR and CDR2 FQNEAQ (reference sequence).

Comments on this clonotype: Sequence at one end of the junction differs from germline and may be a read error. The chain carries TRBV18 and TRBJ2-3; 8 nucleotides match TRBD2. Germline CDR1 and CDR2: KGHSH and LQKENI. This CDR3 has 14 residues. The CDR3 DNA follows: TGTACCAGCTCACCACAACTAGCGGAAGATACGCAGTATTTT. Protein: CTSSPQLAEDTQYF.

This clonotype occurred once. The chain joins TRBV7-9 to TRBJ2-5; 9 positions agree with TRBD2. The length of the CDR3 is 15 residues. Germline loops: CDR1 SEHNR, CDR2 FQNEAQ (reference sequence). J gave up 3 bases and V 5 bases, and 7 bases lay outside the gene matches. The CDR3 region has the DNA TGTGCCAGCAGCGAGGGGGTAGCGGGAGAAGAGACCCAGTACTTC. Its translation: CASSEGVAGEETQYF.

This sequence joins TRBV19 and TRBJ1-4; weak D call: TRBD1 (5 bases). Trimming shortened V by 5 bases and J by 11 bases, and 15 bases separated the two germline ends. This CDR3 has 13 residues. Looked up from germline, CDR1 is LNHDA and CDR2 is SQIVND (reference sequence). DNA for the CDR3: TGTGCCAGTAGTCCAGGCCCCAGGGCGAAACTGTTTTTT. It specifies CASSPGPRAKLFF.

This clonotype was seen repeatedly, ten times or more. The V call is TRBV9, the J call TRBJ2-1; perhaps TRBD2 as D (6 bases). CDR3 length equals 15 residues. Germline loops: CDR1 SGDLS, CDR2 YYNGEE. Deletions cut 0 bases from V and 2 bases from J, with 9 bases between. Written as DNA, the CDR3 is TGTGCCAGCAGCGTAGAGGACTACGCCTACAATGAGCAGTTCTTC. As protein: CASSVEDYAYNEQFF.

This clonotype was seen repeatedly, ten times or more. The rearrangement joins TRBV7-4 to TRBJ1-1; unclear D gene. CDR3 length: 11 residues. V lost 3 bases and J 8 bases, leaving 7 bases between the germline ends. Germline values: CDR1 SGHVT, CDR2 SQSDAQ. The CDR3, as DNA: TGTGCCAGCAGCTTGGACGGGGAAGCTTTCTTT. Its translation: CASSLDGEAFF. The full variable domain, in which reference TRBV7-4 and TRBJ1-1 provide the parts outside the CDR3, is GAGVSQSPRYKVAKRGRDVALRCDSISGHVTLYWYRQTLGQGSEVLTYSQSDAQRDKSGRPSGRFSAERPERSVSTLKIQRTEQGDSAVYLCASSLDGEAFFGQGTRLTVV.

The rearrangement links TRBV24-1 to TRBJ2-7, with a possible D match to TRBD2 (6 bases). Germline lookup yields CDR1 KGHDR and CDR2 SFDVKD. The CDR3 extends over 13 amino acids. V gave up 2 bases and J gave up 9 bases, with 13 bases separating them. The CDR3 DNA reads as TGTGCCACCAGTGATTACTCGGTGGGGGGGCAGTACTTC. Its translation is CATSDYSVGGQYF.

The CDR3 coding sequence is TGTGCCGTTAGCACAGACAGGGCTGGCTCTGGGGCCAACGTCCTGACTTTC. Translation: CAVSTDRAGSGANVLTF. The chain employs TRBV28 and TRBJ2-6; 7 bases are a match to TRBD1. The germline V gene has CDR1 MDHEN and CDR2 SYDVKM. V shed 11 bases and J 0 bases; nucleotides not matched to a gene: 13. The CDR3 has 17 residues.

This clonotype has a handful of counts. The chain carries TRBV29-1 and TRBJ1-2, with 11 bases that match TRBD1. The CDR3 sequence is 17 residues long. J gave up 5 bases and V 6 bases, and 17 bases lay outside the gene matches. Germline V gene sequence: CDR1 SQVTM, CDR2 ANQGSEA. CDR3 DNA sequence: TGCAGCGTGTTAATGACGGACAGGGGGCTTCGGGGTTATGGCTACACCTTC. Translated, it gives CSVLMTDRGLRGYGYTF.

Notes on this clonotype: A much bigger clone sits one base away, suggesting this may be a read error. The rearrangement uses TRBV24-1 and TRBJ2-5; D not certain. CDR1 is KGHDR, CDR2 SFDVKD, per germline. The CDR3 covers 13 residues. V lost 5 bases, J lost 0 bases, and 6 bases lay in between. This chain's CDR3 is CATSVPYQETQYF. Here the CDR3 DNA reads TGTGCCACCAGTGTCCCGTACCAAGAGACCCAGTACTTC.